What follows are 14 T cell receptor beta chains derived from one specimen sequenced in a study of tumor and adjacent non-tumor tissue in lung cancer. No cell sorting was done before RNA was extracted from the tissue. TCRbeta libraries were built with three rounds of nested PCR, modified from ARM-PCR. TCRdb independently ran MiXCR on the multiplex PCR reads; one entry per CDR3 protein. The table has 100,000 to 120,000 distinct CDR3 sequences, approximately 84% seen once. Sequences were obtained from lung tumor tissue. Receptors were obtained from a man between 65 and 85 years old with non-small cell lung cancer.

With respect to this clonotype: A single base separates this from a much larger clone, so it may be a read error. J is TRBJ1-5 and V is TRBV20-1; TRBD1 is a possible D gene (6 bases). CDR1 is DFQATT, CDR2 SNEGSKA, per germline (reference sequence). The CDR3 has 13 residues. The CDR3: CSSRLTGRVSHHF. Written as DNA, the CDR3 is TGCAGTTCTAGACTTACAGGGCGGGTGTCCCATCATTTT.

This clonotype was seen a few times. This may be a read error: a much more frequent sequence differs by one nucleotide. The rearrangement joins TRBV5-1 to TRBJ2-7; D perhaps matches TRBD1 (5 bases). V lost 2 bases and J lost 8, with 17 bases in between. This CDR3 comprises 14 residues. Looked up from germline, CDR1 is SGHRS and CDR2 is YFSETQ. The CDR3 region has the DNA TGCGCCAGCAGCTTCTTTTCAGGGCGCGACCAGCAGTACTTC. Its translation is CASSFFSGRDQQYF.

The V and J genes are TRBV6-2 or TRBV6-3 and TRBJ2-3; 9 bases line up with TRBD2. This CDR3 spans 15 amino acids. Trimming removed 2 bases from V and 6 bases from J; junction bases left unmatched: 6. Germline V CDR1 and CDR2: MNHEY, SVGEGT. CDR3 sequence (DNA): TGTGCCAGCAGTTACGCTAGCGGGACTTGGGATACGCAGTATTTT. Encoded protein: CASSYASGTWDTQYF.

This clonotype appeared many times. This sequence may be a read error, since a much larger clone differs from it by one base. The chain couples TRBV10-1 to TRBJ2-7, with D perhaps assigned TRBD1 or TRBD2 (5 bases each). The CDR3 length is 14 residues. CDR1 and CDR2 (germline): WNHNN, SYGVQD (reference sequence). CDR3: CTSSPGTALYEQYF. The CDR3 coding sequence is TGCACCAGCAGTCCCGGGACGGCACTCTACGAGCAGTACTTC.

About this clonotype itself: At one end, the junction sequence differs from germline, possibly due to a read error. V usage is TRBV6-1 and J usage is TRBJ2-3; TRBD2 agrees at 11 bases. Germline CDR1 is MNHNS and CDR2 is SASEGT. This CDR3 is built from 15 residues. The CDR3 loop is CVSTEASGRWDTQYF. The CDR3 DNA sequence: TGTGTCAGCACTGAAGCTAGCGGGAGGTGGGATACGCAGTATTTT.

This chain connects TRBV6-1 to TRBJ1-6; tentative D call: TRBD1 (6 bases). Trimming removed 3 bases from V and 8 bases from J, with 14 bases in between. The CDR3 has 15 residues. Per the germline V gene, CDR1 is MNHNS and CDR2 is SASEGT. The CDR3 loop is CASSDGGHSYSPLHF. The CDR3 DNA reads as TGTGCCAGCAGTGATGGGGGACATAGTTATTCACCCCTCCACTTT.

This clonotype ranks as medium-sized (0.01 to 0.1%). The V call is TRBV11-2, the J call TRBJ2-2, with 7 bases identical to TRBD2. Trimming at V came to 4 bases and at J to 4 bases, leaving 6 bases not matched to a gene. The CDR3 extends over 15 amino acids. The V gene's germline CDR1 is SGHAT and CDR2 FQNNGV. Here the CDR3 reads CASSWGGGPTGELFF. As DNA, the CDR3 is TGTGCCAGCAGCTGGGGGGGGGGACCCACCGGGGAGCTGTTTTTT.

This clonotype occurred once. The chain uses TRBV29-1 and TRBJ2-1; D not resolved. With 4 bases removed from V and 4 bases from J, the gap between germline ends came to 11 bases. This CDR3 is built from 13 residues. The V gene's germline CDR1 is SQVTM and CDR2 ANQGSEA. The CDR3 nucleotides are TGCAGCGTTGGAGCAAGAGGATACAATGAGCAGTTCTTC. Its protein product is CSVGARGYNEQFF.

The chain employs TRBV6-1 and TRBJ1-5; 10 positions agree with TRBD1. V lost 11 bases to trimming and J lost 6 bases; unmatched junction nucleotides: 13. CDR1 and CDR2 from the germline V gene are MNHNS and SASEGT. The CDR3 covers 15 residues. This chain's CDR3 is CACNEETGGVQPQHF. Here the CDR3 DNA reads TGTGCCTGCAATGAAGAGACAGGGGGCGTTCAGCCCCAGCATTTT.

The chain combines TRBV10-3 with TRBJ2-3; 7 positions match TRBD1. V lost 6 bases and J lost 5; bases outside the gene matches: 11. Per the germline V gene, CDR1 is ENHRY and CDR2 is SYGVKD. The CDR3 sequence is 15 residues long. The CDR3 protein is CAISQDRIYRDTQYF. DNA of the CDR3: TGTGCCATCAGCCAGGACAGGATCTACAGAGATACGCAGTATTTT.

Remarks on this clonotype: Relative to the germline gene, one junction end is altered; a read error may explain this. The rearrangement links TRBV29-1 to TRBJ2-5, with TRBD1 matching 8 bases. The CDR3 is 13 amino acids. Germline CDR1 and CDR2: SQVTM and ANQGSEA. The CDR3 sequence: CSLGDRYQETQYF. CDR3 in DNA: TGCAGCCTTGGGGACAGGTACCAAGAGACCCAATACTTC.

In regard to this clonotype: The CDR3 does not end in the conserved phenylalanine or tryptophan, so this is likely a read error. The chain recombines TRBV11-2 with TRBJ2-1; TRBD2 is a possible D gene (6 bases). The CDR3 covers 18 residues. The germline CDR1 and CDR2 sequences are SGHAT and FQNNGV. The CDR3 DNA sequence: TGTACCAGCAGCTTACATGCGAGGGACTGGGCCTCCTACAATGACCAGTTCTTA. Its translation: CTSSLHARDWASYNDQFL.

Comments on this clonotype: Without the conserved terminal phenylalanine or tryptophan, this CDR3 likely stems from a read error. The DNA is left out, because the CDR3 cannot be placed on it with certainty; the CDR3 is given as TCRdb lists it. The chain couples TRBV29-1 to TRBJ1-6; the table's D call, TRBD1, has no DNA check behind it. The CDR3 length equals 13 residues, ends included. Germline CDR1 reads SQVTM; CDR2 reads ANQGSEA. The CDR3 loop reads CSVTGTGNSPINI.

In regard to this clonotype: A read error is likely, as this CDR3 ends without the conserved phenylalanine or tryptophan. The chain employs TRBV6-2 or TRBV6-3 and TRBJ2-1; a weak D match, TRBD2 (6 bases). Per germline, CDR1 MNHEY and CDR2 SVGEGT. This CDR3 spans 15 amino acids. V lost 4 bases and J lost 6, with 16 bases in between. DNA of the CDR3: TGTGCCAGCAGTTCGGGAGTAGGCAATACCAATGAGCAGTTCTTA. As protein: CASSSGVGNTNEQFL.